Listed here are 21 T cell receptor gamma chains from one sample, sequenced in a study of gamma-delta chains in newborns, infants, children. TCRdb re-called clones from the reads using CATT. In the table there are 4,000 or so gamma-chain clones, about 61% of which are singletons. Material for sequencing was blood. The receptors derive from a child who was a newborn, infant or young child, either healthy, febrile or measles-vaccinated (not recorded which).

As regards this clone: At one of its ends the junction is not consistent with the germline gene, which may arise from a read error. The chain has TRGV9 and TRGJP. Germline matching of the DNA provided the J gene here, since TCRdb leaves it blank. Germline CDR1 GITISATS, CDR2 ISYDGTV (reference sequence). The CDR3 spans 18 residues. CDR3 DNA sequence: TGTGCCTTGTGGGAGGTGGGGCATCAAGAGTTGGGCAAAAAAAGCAAGGTATTT. It codes for CALWEVGHQELGKKSKVF.

This clone is termed large. Just one base apart from a much larger clone, this may be a read error. The same CDR3 is also encoded by other DNA sequences in this sample. The V gene is TRGV9, the J gene TRGJP. TCRdb is silent on the J gene; assignment here came from matching the DNA to germline. The CDR3 is made up of 16 amino acids. J lost 5 bases, V lost 0 bases, and 1 base had no gene match. Germline assignment: CDR1 GITISATS and CDR2 ISYDGTV (reference sequence). The CDR3 sequence is CALWEVKELGKKIKVF. In DNA, the CDR3 is TGTGCCTTGTGGGAGGTGAAAGAGTTGGGCAAAAAAATCAAGGTATTT.

This chain links TRGV2 with TRGJ1 or TRGJ2. TCRdb does not report a J gene; here it was assigned by matching the DNA to germline references. CDR1 is EGSNGY, CDR2 YDSYNSKV, per germline. The ends lost 3 bases at V and 3 bases at J; junction bases unmatched: 5. CDR3 length: 13 residues. The CDR3 DNA reads as TGTGCCACCTGGGACCGATTTTATTATAAGAAACTCTTT. Its translation is CATWDRFYYKKLF.

The V call is TRGV4, the J call TRGJ1 or TRGJ2. The J gene was not available in TCRdb and was assigned here by matching the DNA to germline segments. The V segment lost 2 bases and the J segment 6 bases; nucleotides outside the gene matches: 7. Per the germline V gene, CDR1 is EGSTGY and CDR2 is YDSYTSSV. CDR3 length: 13 residues. CDR3 nucleotides: TGTGCCACCTGGGATGTCTTTGGTTATAAGAAACTCTTT. Translation gives CATWDVFGYKKLF.

This clone was picked up one time. One junction end disagrees with the germline gene, perhaps due to a read error. This chain uses TRGV2 with TRGJ1 or TRGJ2. As TCRdb names no J gene, one was assigned here on the basis of a DNA match to germline. Germline V CDR1 and CDR2: EGSNGY, YDSYNSKV. The CDR3 is 14 residues long. The CDR3 here is CAIWDGPHYYKKLF. CDR3 coding DNA: TGTGCCATCTGGGACGGCCCCCATTATTATAAGAAACTCTTT.

The rearrangement links TRGV8 to TRGJP2. The J gene was missing in TCRdb and was found by matching the end of the DNA to germline. The germline CDR1 and CDR2 sequences are VENAVY and YDSYNSRV. The CDR3 has 12 residues. Germline trimming cut 3 bases from V and 10 bases from J; bases unmatched to any gene: 5. The CDR3 here is CATWDLFWIKTF. Here the CDR3 DNA reads TGTGCCACCTGGGATCTTTTTTGGATCAAGACGTTT.

This chain connects TRGV5 to TRGJ1 or TRGJ2. The J gene, absent from TCRdb, was called here by matching the DNA to germline. CDR1 is VINAFY and CDR2 is YDVSNSKD in the germline V gene. This CDR3 is 14 amino acids long. The V segment lost 3 bases and the J segment 3 bases; nucleotides outside the gene matches: 8. The CDR3 region has the DNA TGTGCCACCTGGGACCAGGAAGGTTATTATAAGAAACTCTTT. Encoded protein: CATWDQEGYYKKLF.

The chain links TRGV4 to TRGJ1 or TRGJ2. Here the J gene was assigned by germline matching of the DNA, as TCRdb has none. This CDR3 comprises 21 residues. J lost 0 bases, V lost 3 bases, and 26 bases had no gene match. In germline, CDR1 is EGSTGY, CDR2 YDSYTSSV. The CDR3 here is CATWDTGPGERVGKNYYKKLF. Here the CDR3 DNA reads TGTGCCACCTGGGATACAGGTCCGGGTGAGAGGGTGGGGAAGAATTATTATAAGAAACTCTTT.

The table lists this clone with a count of one. A read error may produce the germline difference seen at one junction end. The rearrangement uses TRGV9 and TRGJP. No J gene was available from TCRdb, and it was assigned here by a germline match of the DNA. The length of the CDR3 is 18 residues. The V gene's germline CDR1 is GITISATS and CDR2 ISYDGTV (reference sequence). CDR3 residues: CALWEPVGRELGKKIKVF. The CDR3, as DNA: TGTGCCTTGTGGGAGCCAGTGGGGCGAGAGTTGGGCAAAAAAATCAAGGTATTT.

The rearrangement uses TRGV9 and TRGJ1 or TRGJ2. TCRdb records no J gene; here it was assigned by comparing the DNA to germline. From germline, CDR1 is GITISATS and CDR2 ISYDGTV (reference sequence). CDR3 size: 12 residues. With V trimmed by 1 base and J by 11 bases, 8 bases remained unmatched. CDR3 sequence reads: CALWEVTSEKLF. The CDR3 DNA sequence: TGTGCCTTGTGGGAGGTAACCTCGGAGAAACTCTTT.

On this clone itself: At the DNA level, this CDR3 is encoded by other sequences in the same sample as well. The chain is built from TRGV2 and TRGJ1 or TRGJ2. Matching the DNA to germline supplied the J gene, which TCRdb does not give. Germline trimming cut 1 base from V and 4 bases from J; bases unmatched to any gene: 4. The germline V gene encodes CDR1 EGSNGY and CDR2 YDSYNSKV. The CDR3 is made up of 13 amino acids. CDR3 residues: CATWDGRYYKKLF. CDR3 DNA sequence: TGTGCCACCTGGGACGGCCGATATTATAAGAAACTCTTT.

The sample holds a few counts of this clone. The chain uses TRGV9 and TRGJP. The J gene was not available in TCRdb and was assigned here by matching the DNA to germline segments. Per the germline V gene, CDR1 is GITISATS and CDR2 is ISYDGTV (reference sequence). The length of the CDR3 is 17 residues. Losses at the gene ends were 4 bases for V and 4 bases for J; bases not matched to a gene: 7. This chain's CDR3 is CALWEFLQELGKKIKVF. The CDR3 coding sequence is TGTGCCTTGTGGGAATTCCTTCAAGAGTTGGGCAAAAAAATCAAGGTATTT.

The rearrangement uses TRGV9 and TRGJP2. TCRdb lists no J gene, so it was determined here by aligning the DNA to germline. The CDR3 is made up of 16 amino acids. Germline CDR1 and CDR2: GITISATS and ISYDGTV (reference sequence). V shed 2 bases, J shed 0 bases, and the junction held 6 bases outside the gene matches. This CDR3 is CALWEAPYSSDWIKTF. CDR3 in DNA: TGTGCCTTGTGGGAGGCACCATATAGTAGTGATTGGATCAAGACGTTT.

This chain joins TRGV9 and TRGJ1 or TRGJ2. Since TCRdb gives no J gene, matching the DNA to germline was used here to assign it. Per the germline V gene, CDR1 is GITISATS and CDR2 is ISYDGTV (reference sequence). The CDR3 is 13 amino acids. Trimming at V came to 0 bases and at J to 3 bases, leaving 2 bases not matched to a gene. CDR3 sequence reads: CALWEVLYYKKLF. The CDR3 DNA follows: TGTGCCTTGTGGGAGGTGCTTTATTATAAGAAACTCTTT.

The chain recombines TRGV4 with TRGJ1 or TRGJ2. As TCRdb names no J gene, one was assigned here on the basis of a DNA match to germline. The CDR3 contains 14 residues. J was trimmed by 4 bases and V by 0 bases; bases with no gene match: 6. Germline V gene sequence: CDR1 EGSTGY, CDR2 YDSYTSSV. This chain's CDR3 is CATWDGRVYYKKLF. CDR3 DNA sequence: TGTGCCACCTGGGATGGGCGTGTCTATTATAAGAAACTCTTT.

CDR3 DNA sequence: TGTGCCTTGTGGGAGGTGCATCCATCAAGTAAGAAACTCTTT. Translation gives CALWEVHPSSKKLF. The gene calls are TRGV9 and TRGJ1 or TRGJ2. Here the J gene came from matching the DNA to germline, since TCRdb omits it. The CDR3 sequence is 14 residues long. The trim removed 0 bases at V and 9 bases at J, leaving 11 bases unmatched. Per the germline V gene, CDR1 is GITISATS and CDR2 is ISYDGTV (reference sequence).

This clone occurred once. The V gene is TRGV9, the J gene TRGJP1. TCRdb is silent on the J gene; assignment here came from matching the DNA to germline. Looked up from germline, CDR1 is GITISATS and CDR2 is ISYDGTV (reference sequence). CDR3 length: 14 residues. Trimming removed 2 bases from V and 0 bases from J; junction bases left unmatched: 0. The CDR3 protein is CALWEDTTGWFKIF. In nucleotides, the CDR3 is TGTGCCTTGTGGGAGGATACCACTGGTTGGTTCAAGATATTT.

This clone was found a few times. The chain recombines TRGV8 with TRGJ1 or TRGJ2. The J gene, not given by TCRdb, was assigned here from a germline match of the nucleotide sequence. Trimming removed 1 base from V and 5 bases from J; junction bases left unmatched: 8. Germline V CDR1 and CDR2: VENAVY, YDSYNSRV. The CDR3 has 14 amino acids. CDR3 protein: CATWDSRLDYKKLF. The CDR3, as DNA: TGTGCCACCTGGGATAGCCGCCTTGATTATAAGAAACTCTTT.

Details on this clone: Other DNA sequences in this specimen translate into the identical CDR3. This chain links TRGV9 with TRGJP. Germline matching of the DNA provided the J gene here, since TCRdb leaves it blank. Per germline, CDR1 GITISATS and CDR2 ISYDGTV (reference sequence). CDR3 length: 16 residues. V was clipped by 0 bases and J by 7 bases; unmatched bases: 3. CDR3 bases: TGTGCCTTGTGGGAGGTGTATGAGTTGGGCAAAAAAATCAAGGTATTT. This codes for CALWEVYELGKKIKVF.

The J gene is TRGJ1 or TRGJ2, the V gene TRGV5. TCRdb offers no J gene call, so here the DNA was matched to germline to obtain one. Germline V lookup: CDR1 VINAFY, CDR2 YDVSNSKD. The CDR3 length is 11 residues. J lost 6 bases, V lost 5 bases, and 4 bases had no gene match. In DNA form, the CDR3 reads TGTGCCACCTGGGGGAGTTATAAGAAACTCTTT. This codes for CATWGSYKKLF.

The chain uses TRGV2 and TRGJP2. In the absence of a J gene in TCRdb, the DNA was matched to germline to assign it here. Looked up from germline, CDR1 is EGSNGY and CDR2 is YDSYNSKV. Trimming removed 3 bases from V and 6 bases from J; junction bases left unmatched: 10. The CDR3 sequence is 15 residues long. DNA for the CDR3: TGTGCCACCTGGGACCTACTCAGGGGTGATTGGATCAAGACGTTT. Translating it yields CATWDLLRGDWIKTF.